The T cell receptor beta chain described here comes from a study of blood T cells in healthy people across ages. After removal of 2 bases from V and 5 bases from J, the junction contained 4 bases not matched to a gene. The CDR3 extends over 14 amino acids. Germline V gene data show CDR1 as MNHNY and CDR2 as SVGAGI (reference sequence). Every participating donor contributed 8.5 to 10 milliliters of peripheral blood through a draw. Findings and caveats of the study: Naive CD4+ cells and diversity were both higher in long-lived donors than in aged donors. Considered underestimates were the diversity estimates obtained from one million T cells.

The authors ran a second PCR of about 6 to 11 cycles using a sample-barcoded 5' primer and a J-beta primer mix. Unique molecular identifiers of 12 random nucleotides labeled each cDNA. TCRdb passed the 5' RACE reads through MiXCR, listing each CDR3 protein once. The repertoire has roughly 720,000 distinct CDR3 sequences, 53% of them found once; the top ten carry roughly 40%. With respect to this clonotype: Its target is unknown.

This receptor was obtained from a man older than 75 in good health. Sample: blood. V and J are TRBV6-6 and TRBJ2-7; 9 bases are shared with TRBD1. The CDR3 sequence: CASSYGGQGNEQYF. The CDR3 DNA follows: TGTGCCAGCAGTTACGGGGGACAGGGTAACGAGCAGTACTTC.